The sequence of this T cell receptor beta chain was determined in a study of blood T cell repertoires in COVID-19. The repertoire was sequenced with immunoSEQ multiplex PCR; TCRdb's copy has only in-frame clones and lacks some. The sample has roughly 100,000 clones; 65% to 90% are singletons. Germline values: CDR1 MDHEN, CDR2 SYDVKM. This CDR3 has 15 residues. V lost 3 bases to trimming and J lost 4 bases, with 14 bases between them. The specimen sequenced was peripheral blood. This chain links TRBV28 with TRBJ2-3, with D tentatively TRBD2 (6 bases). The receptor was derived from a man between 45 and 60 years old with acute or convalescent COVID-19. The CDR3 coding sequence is TGTGCCAGCAGTTTGGAGGGCTCAACCGCAGATACGCAGTATTTT. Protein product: CASSLEGSTADTQYF.